The sequence of this T cell receptor beta chain was determined in a study of TIL therapy for anti-PD-1-resistant metastatic lung cancer. About the study: A handful of tumors were EGFR-mutant and two were ALK-rearranged.

Trimming removed 5 bases at V and 3 bases at J, with 13 bases between. This CDR3 is 14 amino acids long. The germline V gene encodes CDR1 SGHNT and CDR2 YENEEA. The libraries were made with immunoSEQ v3. Each library reached about 2.1 million read pairs, or roughly 4.5-6.5 million at deep level. Assay: immunoSEQ multiplex PCR; the TCRdb copy retains only in-frame clones and omits some. The repertoire has approximately 60,000 clones, about 73% of them found once; the top ten carry about 1.8%. Overall study results and limits: The cohort had more treatment-naive, never-smoker and oncogene-addicted patients than typical. Infused TIL clonotypes partially replaced the baseline blood repertoire, then decayed over months.

Described time point: pre-treatment sample, taken before nivolumab and TIL therapy. This clone was seen a handful of times. The antigen remains undetermined. The chain couples TRBV11-3 to TRBJ1-1, with a tentative D call TRBD1 (5 bases). The sample in question was blood, obtained at baseline. This TCR was recovered from a person between 30 and 79 years old with non-small cell lung cancer. The CDR3 protein is CASSPGGGDTEAFF. The DNA for the CDR3 is TGTGCCAGCAGCCCCGGGGGAGGGGACACTGAAGCTTTCTTT.